This T cell receptor (beta chain) was profiled in a study of OX40 agonist ivuxolimab in advanced cancers. About the study: As their treatment, patients were administered ivuxolimab, an agonistic anti-OX40 (CD134) antibody. Hepatocellular carcinoma, melanoma, renal cell or head and neck cancer affected the dose-escalation patients. Among those treated, three patients had partial responses, one with hepatocellular carcinoma and two with cutaneous melanoma.

Here immunoSEQ multiplex PCR was the method, and the copy in TCRdb shows in-frame clones only, minus some. This table holds fewer than 85,000 clones, approximately 92% found once. The receptor comes from an adult with an advanced solid tumor such as melanoma, head and neck, liver or kidney cancer. The source material was CD4+ or CD8+ T cells sorted from blood, sampled in a trial of the OX40 agonist ivuxolimab.

CDR3 sequence (DNA): TGTGCCAGCAGTTATTTGACCCGGGACAGGGGGTTCGGCTACACCTTC. Amino acids: CASSYLTRDRGFGYTF. The rearrangement links TRBV28 to TRBJ1-2, with TRBD1 matching over 11 bases. V was pared by 4 bases and J by 8 bases, with 12 bases of the junction left unmatched. The germline V gene encodes CDR1 MDHEN and CDR2 SYDVKM. The CDR3 has 16 amino acids.